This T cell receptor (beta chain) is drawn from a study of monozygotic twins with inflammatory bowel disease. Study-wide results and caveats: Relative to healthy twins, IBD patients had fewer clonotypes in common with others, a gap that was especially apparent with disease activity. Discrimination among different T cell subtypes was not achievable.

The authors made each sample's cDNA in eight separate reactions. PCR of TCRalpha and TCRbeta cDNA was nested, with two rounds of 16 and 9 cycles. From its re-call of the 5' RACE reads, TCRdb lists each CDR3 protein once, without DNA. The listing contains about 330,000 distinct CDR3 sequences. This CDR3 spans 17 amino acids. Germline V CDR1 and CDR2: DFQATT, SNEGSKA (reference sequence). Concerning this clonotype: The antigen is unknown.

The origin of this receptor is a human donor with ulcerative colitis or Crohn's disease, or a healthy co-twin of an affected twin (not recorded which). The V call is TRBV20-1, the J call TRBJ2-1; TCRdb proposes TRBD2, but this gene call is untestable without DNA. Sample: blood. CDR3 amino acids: CSARPYSGSTRYNEQFF.